The TCR beta chain under discussion was sequenced for a study of blood T cell repertoires in COVID-19. Study background: Sites in the United States, Italy and Spain provided acute and convalescent COVID-19 samples. T cells, B-cell-depleted T cells, or PBMCs supplied cDNA or gDNA.

In the authors' workflow: Cell counts per sample came from amplifying reference gene primers. This table comes from immunoSEQ multiplex PCR, and its TCRdb copy is limited to in-frame clones, with some not included. The V and J calls and clone size are taken from that table; D and trimming were inferred from the DNA. The sample has over 80,000 clones; around 83% are singletons. The CDR3 is made up of 12 amino acids. Germline V gene sequence: CDR1 GTSNPN, CDR2 SVGIG (reference sequence). J gave up 6 bases and V 7 bases, and 6 bases lay outside the gene matches. This sequence originates from an older woman with acute or convalescent COVID-19. The chain uses TRBV30 and TRBJ1-2; the match to TRBD1 covers 9 bases. Sequenced input: peripheral blood. The CDR3 nucleotides are TGTGCCTTATCTACAGGGGGCGATGGCTACACCTTC. As protein: CALSTGGDGYTF.